The following is a TCR beta chain sequence with its context. This sample is part of a study of blood T cell repertoires in COVID-19. The CDR3 contains 12 residues. Germline V gene sequence: CDR1 SQVTM, CDR2 ANQGSEA. V lost 6 bases, J lost 9 bases, and 6 bases stayed unmatched. Only in-frame clones appear in the TCRdb table, and some are missing; sequencing was by immunoSEQ multiplex PCR. The sample has around 290,000 clones; 75% to 90% are singletons. The material sequenced was peripheral blood. The origin of this receptor is a woman in her 70s with COVID-19, enrolled during active disease. The chain employs TRBV29-1 and TRBJ2-1; 9 bases line up with TRBD1. The CDR3 reads CSVEQGAGEQFF. The CDR3 coding sequence is TGCAGCGTGGAACAGGGGGCCGGTGAGCAGTTCTTC.